The 31 T cell receptor beta chains below come from one sample, sequenced in a study of T-cell memory formation after mild COVID-19. TCRdb used MiXCR to reprocess the 5' RACE reads, holding one entry per CDR3 protein. The repertoire holds fewer than 450,000 distinct CDR3 sequences, with approximately 24% as singletons. Sample: PBMCs or a T cell subset sorted from them (not recorded which). Source of these receptors: an adult woman who had mild COVID-19 (a few samples of this study predate the infection). Cell type and time point are not known.

The CDR3 region is CASSPEWGQGVSNEKLFF. The CDR3 coding sequence is TGCGCCAGCAGCCCGGAGTGGGGACAGGGGGTGTCTAATGAAAAACTGTTTTTT. V usage is TRBV5-1 and J usage is TRBJ1-4, with 11 bases fitting TRBD1. The germline V gene encodes CDR1 SGHRS and CDR2 YFSETQ. CDR3 length: 18 residues. V was clipped by 4 bases and J by 3 bases; unmatched bases: 11.

This chain uses TRBV16 with TRBJ1-1; 10 bases are a match to TRBD1. Trimming at V came to 3 bases and at J to 1 base, leaving 2 bases not matched to a gene. The CDR3 is 15 amino acids. Looked up from germline, CDR1 is KGHSY and CDR2 is FQNENV. The DNA for the CDR3 is TGTGCCAGCAGCCAGGGACAGGGGAAGAACACTGAAGCTTTCTTT. This encodes CASSQGQGKNTEAFF. The full variable domain, completed using reference TRBV16 and TRBJ1-1, is GEEVAQTPKHLVRGEGQKAKLYCAPIKGHSYVFWYQQVLKNEFKFLISFQNENVFDETGMPKERFSAKCLPNSPCSLEIQATKLEDSAVYFCASSQGQGKNTEAFFGQGTRLTVV.

This clonotype was picked up a small number of times. The chain recombines TRBV5-1 with TRBJ2-3; D is tentatively TRBD1 or TRBD2 (5 bases each). Germline lookup yields CDR1 SGHRS and CDR2 YFSETQ. Trimming left V 4 bases short and J 4 bases short, with 16 bases between. The CDR3 spans 15 residues. The CDR3, as DNA: TGCGCCAGCAGCCCCGGGACGACTGGGGCAGATACGCAGTATTTT. Its protein product is CASSPGTTGADTQYF.

This clonotype was observed at least ten times. The CDR3: CASSGDSLEQYF. In DNA, the CDR3 is TGTGCCAGCAGTGGAGACTCCCTGGAGCAGTACTTC. The chain employs TRBV12-3 or TRBV12-4 and TRBJ2-7; D not certain. Trimming took 5 bases from V and 7 from J, leaving 12 bases between them. The length of the CDR3 is 12 residues.

This chain connects TRBV10-3 to TRBJ1-1; D is perhaps TRBD1 (5 bases). V lost 6 bases, J lost 0 bases, and 11 bases lay in between. This CDR3 spans 14 amino acids. Germline CDR1 ENHRY, CDR2 SYGVKD. The CDR3 region is CAISPGTLNTEAFF. For the CDR3, the DNA is TGTGCCATCAGCCCCGGGACGTTGAACACTGAAGCTTTCTTT.

The chain's CDR3 is CASSPPGPMYNEQFF. The CDR3 DNA sequence: TGTGCCAGCTCACCGCCCGGACCCATGTACAATGAGCAGTTCTTC. The chain carries TRBV18 and TRBJ2-1, with unresolved D. V was pared by 3 bases and J by 4 bases, with 13 bases between. Germline V CDR1 and CDR2: KGHSH, LQKENI. The CDR3 consists of 15 residues. The whole variable domain, remainder taken from reference TRBV18 and TRBJ2-1, is NAGVMQNPRHLVRRRGQEARLRCSPMKGHSHVYWYRQLPEEGLKFMVYLQKENIIDESGMPKERFSAEFPKEGPSILRIQQVVRGDSAAYFCASSPPGPMYNEQFFGPGTRLTVL.

The V call is TRBV4-2, the J call TRBJ2-7, with a weak D call TRBD1 (5 bases). The CDR3 is 15 residues long. Germline CDR1 LGHNA, CDR2 YNFKEQ. Trimming left V 4 bases short and J 0 bases short, with 13 bases between. The CDR3 protein is CASSLQGETSYEQYF. The CDR3 nucleotides read TGTGCCAGCAGCCTTCAGGGTGAGACCTCCTACGAGCAGTACTTC.

This clonotype was counted a few times. The chain has TRBV30 and TRBJ1-1, with 11 bases aligning to TRBD1. Germline CDR1 and CDR2: GTSNPN and SVGIG (reference sequence). J was trimmed by 0 bases and V by 3 bases; bases with no gene match: 6. The CDR3 has 16 residues. CDR3: CAWSRDRGRLNTEAFF. The CDR3 DNA is TGTGCCTGGAGCCGGGACAGGGGGAGGTTGAACACTGAAGCTTTCTTT. Full variable domain (missing parts from reference TRBV30 and TRBJ1-1): SQTIHQWPATLVQPVGSPLSLECTVEGTSNPNLYWYRQAAGRGLQLLFYSVGIGQISSEVPQNLSASRPQDRQFILSSKKLLLSDSGFYLCAWSRDRGRLNTEAFFGQGTRLTVV.

The gene calls are TRBV4-2 and TRBJ1-2; 7 bases match TRBD1. The CDR3 has 18 amino acids. Germline assignment: CDR1 LGHNA and CDR2 YNFKEQ. J was trimmed by 5 bases and V by 0 bases; bases with no gene match: 15. CDR3 protein: CASSQERDRERIGYGYTF. For the CDR3, the DNA is TGTGCCAGCAGCCAAGAAAGAGACAGGGAACGTATTGGGTATGGCTACACCTTC.

This chain uses TRBV7-9 with TRBJ2-6; a possible D gene is TRBD2 (5 bases). Between the trimmed V and J ends, which lost 4 bases and 0 bases, there was a span of 16 bases. Germline CDR1 reads SEHNR; CDR2 reads FQNEAQ (reference sequence). The length of the CDR3 is 18 residues. The CDR3 sequence is CASSWTRGRGSGANVLTF. CDR3 nucleotide sequence: TGTGCCAGCAGCTGGACTCGAGGACGGGGCTCTGGGGCCAACGTCCTGACTTTC.

This sequence joins TRBV12-3 or TRBV12-4 and TRBJ1-5; possible D gene TRBD1, 6 bases. The ends were cut back, 6 bases at V and 5 bases at J, with 17 bases in the middle. This CDR3 has 15 amino acids. CDR3 loop: CASSPWGHMYQPQHF. CDR3 in DNA: TGTGCCAGCAGCCCTTGGGGGCACATGTATCAGCCCCAGCATTTT.

This clonotype has at least ten counts. CDR3 sequence (DNA): TGTGCCAGCAGCTTAGGGTGGCAGGAGCAGTACTTC. Translating it yields CASSLGWQEQYF. The chain links TRBV7-9 to TRBJ2-7, with no clear D. The length of the CDR3 is 12 residues. From germline, CDR1 is SEHNR and CDR2 FQNEAQ (reference sequence). V dropped 1 base and J dropped 7 bases, with 8 bases sitting between them.

Only a few counts were recorded for this clonotype. The chain joins TRBV6-2 or TRBV6-3 to TRBJ2-1; D is uncertain. Germline CDR1 MNHEY, CDR2 SVGEGT. This CDR3 has 15 amino acids. Trimming removed 4 bases from V and 5 bases from J, with 15 bases in between. This CDR3 reads CASSLGPGWHNEQFF. Here the CDR3 DNA reads TGTGCCAGCAGTTTGGGCCCTGGGTGGCACAATGAGCAGTTCTTC.

This sequence joins TRBV7-2 and TRBJ2-5; TRBD2 matches 15 bases. The CDR3 is 17 residues long. The germline V gene encodes CDR1 SGHTA and CDR2 FQGNSA. Losses at the gene ends were 5 bases for V and 1 base for J; bases not matched to a gene: 5. CDR3 amino acids: CASSLGLAGGRQETQYF. CDR3 sequence (DNA): TGTGCCAGCAGCCTCGGACTAGCGGGAGGGCGCCAAGAGACCCAGTACTTC.

This clonotype was seen more than once but under ten times. The chain couples TRBV3-1 to TRBJ1-5, with D maybe TRBD1 (6 bases). CDR3 length: 15 residues. With 5 bases removed from V and 4 bases from J, the gap between germline ends came to 15 bases. Germline lookup yields CDR1 LGHDT and CDR2 YNNKEL (reference sequence). The CDR3 DNA sequence: TGTGCCAGCAGCGACAATTCCGGGACAAATCAGCCCCAGCATTTT. Its translation: CASSDNSGTNQPQHF.

This clonotype occurred a few times. The V gene is TRBV20-1, the J gene TRBJ1-1; possibly TRBD1 for D (6 bases). Deletions cut 3 bases from V and 1 base from J, with 18 bases between. Per germline, CDR1 DFQATT and CDR2 SNEGSKA (reference sequence). This CDR3 spans 16 amino acids. CDR3 amino acids: CSARRQLDRSNTEAFF. The CDR3 DNA sequence: TGCAGTGCTAGGAGGCAACTGGACAGATCGAACACTGAAGCTTTCTTT.

This clonotype was observed a few times. J is TRBJ2-7 and V is TRBV19, with D possibly being TRBD1 or TRBD2 (7 bases each). Germline V gives CDR1 LNHDA, CDR2 SQIVND (reference sequence). V lost 7 bases and J 3 bases, leaving 22 bases between the germline ends. The CDR3 extends over 16 amino acids. CDR3 in amino acids: CASTPRGGLRIYEQYF. DNA for the CDR3: TGTGCCAGTACCCCCAGGGGGGGGTTAAGGATCTACGAGCAGTACTTC.

The chain recombines TRBV7-2 with TRBJ2-2; D might be TRBD1 (6 bases). CDR1 SGHTA and CDR2 FQGNSA come from the germline V gene. The CDR3 runs 15 residues. Trimming took 4 bases from V and 0 from J, leaving 9 bases between them. CDR3 protein: CASSSGTTNTGELFF. CDR3 bases: TGTGCCAGCAGCTCGGGGACAACGAACACCGGGGAGCTGTTTTTT.

This chain joins TRBV6-1 and TRBJ2-3, with 9 bases aligning to TRBD2. The CDR3 extends over 17 amino acids. Germline V gene data show CDR1 as MNHNS and CDR2 as SASEGT. Trimming took 6 bases from V and 3 from J; bases not matched to a gene: 13. In nucleotides, the CDR3 is TGTGCCAGCAGGGGTCTAGTAGGTAGCGGGGGTACAGATACGCAGTATTTT. Its translation is CASRGLVGSGGTDTQYF.

The rearrangement uses TRBV7-8 and TRBJ2-3, with unresolved D. V lost 5 bases to trimming and J lost 4 bases, with 13 bases between them. CDR1 is SGHVS and CDR2 is FQNEAQ in the germline V gene. The CDR3 runs to 14 residues. The CDR3 loop is CASSARQPPDTQYF. DNA of the CDR3: TGTGCCAGCAGCGCTCGGCAGCCACCAGATACGCAGTATTTT. The full variable domain, its missing parts supplied by reference TRBV7-8 and TRBJ2-3, is GAGVSQSPRYKVAKRGQDVALRCDPISGHVSLFWYQQALGQGPEFLTYFQNEAQLDKSGLPSDRFFAERPEGSVSTLKIQRTQQEDSAVYLCASSARQPPDTQYFGPGTRLTVL.

This chain links TRBV12-3 or TRBV12-4 with TRBJ1-1, with a possible D match to TRBD1 (5 bases). Trimming took off 10 bases at V and 1 base at J, with 13 bases between the two ends. This CDR3 has 13 amino acids. CDR3 nucleotides: TGTGCCACTGGGAGGGGATCGAACACTGAAGCTTTCTTT. Protein: CATGRGSNTEAFF.

V gene TRBV18 combines with J gene TRBJ2-1, with D possibly being TRBD2 (6 bases). This CDR3 spans 16 amino acids. V lost 3 bases and J 5 bases, leaving 17 bases between the germline ends. Germline values: CDR1 KGHSH, CDR2 LQKENI. Written as DNA, the CDR3 is TGTGCCAGCTCACCCCTTTCCGGGAGTCCCCACAATGAGCAGTTCTTC. Amino acid sequence: CASSPLSGSPHNEQFF.

J is TRBJ2-3 and V is TRBV27; 16 bases are a match to TRBD2. This CDR3 comprises 19 residues. Germline V gene sequence: CDR1 MNHEY, CDR2 SMNVEV (reference sequence). J lost 5 bases, V lost 5 bases, and 13 bases had no gene match. This CDR3 reads CASSVGLAGGPVVRDTQYF. Here the CDR3 DNA reads TGTGCCAGCAGTGTGGGACTAGCGGGGGGGCCGGTTGTTAGAGATACGCAGTATTTT.

The gene calls are TRBV20-1 and TRBJ2-7, with D unclear. This CDR3 is 14 amino acids long. Germline lookup yields CDR1 DFQATT and CDR2 SNEGSKA (reference sequence). The ends were cut back, 6 bases at V and 5 bases at J, with 20 bases in the middle. The DNA of the CDR3 is TGCAGTGCCGGAGTGGCCGGTCGGGTCAACGAGCAGTACTTC. Translating gives CSAGVAGRVNEQYF.

This clonotype has a handful of counts. The J gene is TRBJ2-1, the V gene TRBV4-3; no definite D call. CDR1 and CDR2 (germline): LGHNA, YSLEER. The CDR3 has 16 amino acids. The germline V and J ends were trimmed by 0 bases and 6 bases, with 15 bases remaining between them. Here the CDR3 DNA reads TGCGCCAGCAGCCAAGAATTTGCTAGTGGAGCCAATGAGCAGTTCTTC. Protein: CASSQEFASGANEQFF.

Turning to this clonotype: At one end, the junction sequence differs from germline, possibly due to a read error. The chain uses TRBV20-1 and TRBJ2-5; the D gene is possibly TRBD2 (6 bases). CDR1 DFQATT and CDR2 SNEGSKA come from the germline V gene (reference sequence). The CDR3 runs 13 residues. CDR3 residues: CGASRKGRETQYF. The DNA for the CDR3 is TGCGGTGCTAGCCGGAAAGGGAGGGAGACCCAGTACTTC.

This sequence joins TRBV6-1 and TRBJ1-4; D is unresolved. The CDR3 extends over 14 amino acids. Germline V gives CDR1 MNHNS, CDR2 SASEGT. V was clipped by 3 bases and J by 0 bases, with 5 bases between them. This CDR3 is CASSDAATNEKLFF. CDR3 bases: TGTGCCAGCAGTGACGCAGCAACTAATGAAAAACTGTTTTTT.

This chain links TRBV20-1 with TRBJ2-1, with 10 bases matching TRBD2. This CDR3 has 16 amino acids. J was trimmed by 3 bases and V by 0 bases; bases with no gene match: 5. Germline V CDR1 and CDR2: DFQATT, SNEGSKA (reference sequence). CDR3 sequence reads: CSARDSSGGRYNEQFF. As DNA, the CDR3 is TGCAGTGCTAGAGACTCTAGCGGGGGCCGCTACAATGAGCAGTTCTTC.

The J gene is TRBJ2-3, the V gene TRBV25-1; perhaps TRBD2 as D (6 bases). The V and J ends lost 8 bases and 5 bases respectively, with 11 bases between them. Per germline, CDR1 MGHDK and CDR2 SYGVNS. The length of the CDR3 is 12 residues. The CDR3 sequence: CASGLGGDTQYF. The CDR3 DNA follows: TGTGCCAGCGGTCTGGGGGGAGATACGCAGTATTTT.

This clonotype has a handful of counts. This chain connects TRBV7-3 to TRBJ2-1; 7 nucleotides line up with TRBD2. The CDR3 is 15 amino acids. Germline V gene sequence: CDR1 SGHTA, CDR2 FQGTGA. Germline trimming cut 5 bases from V and 7 bases from J; bases unmatched to any gene: 11. The CDR3 nucleotides read TGTGCCAGCAGCCCGGGAGGCGGACATATGAATGAGCAGTTCTTC. It yields the protein CASSPGGGHMNEQFF.

V and J are TRBV2 and TRBJ2-2; no definite D call. The CDR3 has 16 residues. CDR1 SNHLY and CDR2 FYNNEI come from the germline V gene. V was shortened by 3 bases and J by 6 bases, with 17 bases between the two germline ends. Written as DNA, the CDR3 is TGTGCCAGCAGTGAGCTGGATTTAAGCCTCGCCGGGGAGCTGTTTTTT. It codes for CASSELDLSLAGELFF.